The present T cell receptor beta chain was sequenced within a study of response to subunit inactivated influenza vaccine. Findings of the study overall: Authors proposed each seasonal influenza vaccination draws in few new T cells.

This clonotype appeared many times. Its antigen is unknown. A single record per CDR3 protein comes from TCRdb applying MiXCR to the RT-PCR reads. Here the sample spans a few hundred thousand distinct CDR3 sequences, less than 7.5% being singletons. The clonotype comes from a man between 50 and 69 years old who received an inactivated influenza vaccine. The sequenced sample was PBMCs from blood, obtained 23 months after vaccination.

CDR3 amino acids: CASNPLDRGNTEAFF. The CDR3 DNA is TGTGCCAGCAACCCTCTCGACAGGGGGAACACTGAAGCTTTCTTT. V gene TRBV9 combines with J gene TRBJ1-1, with 8 positions matching TRBD1. V shed 6 bases and J 1 base; nucleotides not matched to a gene: 8. CDR3 length: 15 residues. Germline loops: CDR1 SGDLS, CDR2 YYNGEE.